This T cell receptor (beta chain) was identified in a study of blood T cell repertoires in COVID-19. In the study overall: The samples span acute and convalescent COVID-19 from the United States, Italy and Spain. The cDNA or gDNA used as material had been derived from T cells, B-cell-depleted T cells, or PBMCs.

In the original processing: The assay estimated nucleated cells by amplifying reference gene primers. Method: immunoSEQ multiplex PCR; TCRdb's copy keeps in-frame clones and lacks some. V and J calls and clone size come straight from that table; D and trimming were deduced from the DNA. The sample includes 70,000 to 75,000 clones, roughly nine tenths seen only once; the top ten take under 6.5%. The V and J ends lost 2 bases and 0 bases respectively, with 12 bases between them. This CDR3 has 16 amino acids. The germline CDR1 and CDR2 sequences are MGHRA and YSYEKL. The TCR comes from a woman younger than 35 with acute or convalescent COVID-19. V and J are TRBV4-1 and TRBJ2-3; tentative D call: TRBD1 (6 bases). Sequencing was performed on peripheral blood. The CDR3 nucleotides read TGCGCCAGCAGCCAACGGCAGGGGCGCAGCACAGATACGCAGTATTTT. It encodes CASSQRQGRSTDTQYF.